The entry that follows covers one TCR beta chain sequence. The junction departs from germline at one end; a sequencing error may be responsible. This specimen comes from a study of CDR3 diversity in severe acne. TCRdb analysed the PCR reads with MiXCR anew, one entry per CDR3 protein. The table includes over 100,000 distinct CDR3 sequences, 45% to 60% detected once. The CDR3 loop spans 18 amino acids. Germline lookup yields CDR1 LNHNV and CDR2 YYDKDF (reference sequence). The chain joins TRBV15 to TRBJ2-7; TRBD1 matches 7 bases. The sequenced sample consisted of blood. The sequence was obtained from a male donor with acne. The CDR3 DNA is TGCGCCGTCAGCTCAGTTCCCCCCCGACAGGGAGTAACCTACGAGCAGTACTTC. Protein sequence: CAVSSVPPRQGVTYEQYF.